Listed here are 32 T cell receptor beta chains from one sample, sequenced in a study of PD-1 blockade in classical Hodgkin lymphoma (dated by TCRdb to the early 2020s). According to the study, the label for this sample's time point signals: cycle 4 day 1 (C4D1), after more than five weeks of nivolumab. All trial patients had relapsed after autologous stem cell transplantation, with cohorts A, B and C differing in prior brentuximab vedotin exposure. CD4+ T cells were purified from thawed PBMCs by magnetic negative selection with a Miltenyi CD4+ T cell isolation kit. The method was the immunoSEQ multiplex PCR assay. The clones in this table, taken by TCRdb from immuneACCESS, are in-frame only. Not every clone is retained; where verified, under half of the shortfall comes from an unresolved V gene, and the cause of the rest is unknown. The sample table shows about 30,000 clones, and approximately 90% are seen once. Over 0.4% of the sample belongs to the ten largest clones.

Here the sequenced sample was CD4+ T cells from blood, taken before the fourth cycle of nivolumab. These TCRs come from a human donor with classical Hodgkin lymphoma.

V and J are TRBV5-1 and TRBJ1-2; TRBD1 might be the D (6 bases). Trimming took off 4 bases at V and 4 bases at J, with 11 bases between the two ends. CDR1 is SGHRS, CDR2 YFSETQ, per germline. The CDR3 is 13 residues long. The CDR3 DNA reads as TGCGCCAGCAGCAACGGACAGTTCTATGGCTACACCTTC. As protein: CASSNGQFYGYTF.

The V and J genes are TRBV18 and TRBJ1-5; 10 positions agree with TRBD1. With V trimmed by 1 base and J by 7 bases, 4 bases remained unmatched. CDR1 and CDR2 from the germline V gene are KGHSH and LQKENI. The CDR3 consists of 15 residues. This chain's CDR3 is CASSPLGTGVQPQHF. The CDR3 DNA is TGTGCCAGCTCACCACTTGGGACAGGGGTCCAGCCCCAGCATTTT.

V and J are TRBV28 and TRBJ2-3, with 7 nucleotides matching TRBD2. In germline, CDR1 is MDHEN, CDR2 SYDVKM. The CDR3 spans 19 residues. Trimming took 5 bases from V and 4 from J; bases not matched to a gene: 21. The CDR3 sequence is CASSQITSLAGVLADTQYF. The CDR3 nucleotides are TGTGCCAGCAGTCAGATTACCTCCCTGGCGGGAGTGTTAGCAGATACGCAGTATTTT.

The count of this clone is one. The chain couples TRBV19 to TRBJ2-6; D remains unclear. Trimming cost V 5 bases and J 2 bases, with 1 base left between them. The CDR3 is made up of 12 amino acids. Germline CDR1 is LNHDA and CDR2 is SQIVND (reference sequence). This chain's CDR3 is CASSAGANVLTF. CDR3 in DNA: TGTGCCAGTAGTGCTGGGGCCAACGTCCTGACTTTC.

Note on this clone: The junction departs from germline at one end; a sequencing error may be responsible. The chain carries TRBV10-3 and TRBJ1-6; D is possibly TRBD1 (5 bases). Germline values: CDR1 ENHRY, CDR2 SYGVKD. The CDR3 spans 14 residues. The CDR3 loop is CAIGETEIGSPLHF. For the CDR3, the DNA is TGTGCCATCGGTGAGACAGAGATTGGGTCACCCCTCCACTTT.

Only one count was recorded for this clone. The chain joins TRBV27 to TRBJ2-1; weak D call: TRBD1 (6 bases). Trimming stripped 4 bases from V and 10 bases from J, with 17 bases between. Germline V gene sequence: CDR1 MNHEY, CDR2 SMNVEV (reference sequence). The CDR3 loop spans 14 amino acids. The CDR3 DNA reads TGTGCCAGCAGTTCCACCCCACAGGGTTACGAGCAGTTCTTC. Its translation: CASSSTPQGYEQFF.

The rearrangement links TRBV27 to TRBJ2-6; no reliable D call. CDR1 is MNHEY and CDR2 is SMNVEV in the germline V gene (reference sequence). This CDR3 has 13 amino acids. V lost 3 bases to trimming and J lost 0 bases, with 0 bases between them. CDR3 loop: CASSFSGANVLTF. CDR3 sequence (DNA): TGTGCCAGCAGTTTCTCTGGGGCCAACGTCCTGACTTTC.

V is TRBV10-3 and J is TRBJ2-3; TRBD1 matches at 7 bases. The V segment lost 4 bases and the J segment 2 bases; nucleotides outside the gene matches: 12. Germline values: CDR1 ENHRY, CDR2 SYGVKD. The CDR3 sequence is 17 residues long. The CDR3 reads CAISAPGQGENTDTQYF. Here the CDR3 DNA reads TGTGCCATCAGTGCCCCCGGGCAGGGGGAAAACACAGATACGCAGTATTTT.

CDR3 sequence reads: CATSTRTGRDAFF. The CDR3 DNA follows: TGTGCCACCAGCACCCGGACAGGACGTGACGCTTTCTTT. The chain links TRBV15 to TRBJ1-1; TRBD1 agrees at 7 bases. This CDR3 comprises 13 residues. The J segment lost 11 bases and the V segment lost 4 bases, leaving 10 bases of the junction unmatched. The germline V gene has CDR1 LNHNV and CDR2 YYDKDF (reference sequence).

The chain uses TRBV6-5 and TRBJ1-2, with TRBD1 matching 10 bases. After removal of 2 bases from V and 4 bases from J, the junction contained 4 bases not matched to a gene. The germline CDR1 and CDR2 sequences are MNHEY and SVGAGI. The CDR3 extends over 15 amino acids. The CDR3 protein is CASSYRGQGGYGYTF. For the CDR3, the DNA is TGTGCCAGCAGTTACCGAGGACAGGGGGGCTATGGCTACACCTTC.

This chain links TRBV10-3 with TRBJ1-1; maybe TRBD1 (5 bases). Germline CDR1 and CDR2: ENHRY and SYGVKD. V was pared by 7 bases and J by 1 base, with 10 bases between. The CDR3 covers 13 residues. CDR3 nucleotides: TGTGCCATCACGGGGCAGGGGAACACTGAAGCTTTCTTT. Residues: CAITGQGNTEAFF.

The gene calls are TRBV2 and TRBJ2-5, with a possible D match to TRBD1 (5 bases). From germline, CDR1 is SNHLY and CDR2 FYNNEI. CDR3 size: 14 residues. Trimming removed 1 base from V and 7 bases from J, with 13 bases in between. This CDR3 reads CASSEEGLPLTQYF. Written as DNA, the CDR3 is TGTGCCAGCAGTGAAGAGGGGCTCCCTTTGACCCAGTACTTC.

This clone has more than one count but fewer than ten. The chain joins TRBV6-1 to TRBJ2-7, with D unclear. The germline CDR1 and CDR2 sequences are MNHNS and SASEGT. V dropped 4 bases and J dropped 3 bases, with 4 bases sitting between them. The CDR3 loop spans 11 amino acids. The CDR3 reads CASSVRYEQYF. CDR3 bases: TGTGCCAGCAGTGTGCGCTACGAGCAGTACTTC.

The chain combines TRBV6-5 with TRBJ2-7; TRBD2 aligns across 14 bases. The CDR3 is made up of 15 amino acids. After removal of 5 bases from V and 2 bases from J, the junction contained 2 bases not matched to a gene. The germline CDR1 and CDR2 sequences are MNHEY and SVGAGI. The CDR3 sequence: CASSKGLAGAYEQYF. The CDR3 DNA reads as TGTGCCAGCAGTAAGGGACTAGCGGGGGCCTACGAGCAGTACTTC.

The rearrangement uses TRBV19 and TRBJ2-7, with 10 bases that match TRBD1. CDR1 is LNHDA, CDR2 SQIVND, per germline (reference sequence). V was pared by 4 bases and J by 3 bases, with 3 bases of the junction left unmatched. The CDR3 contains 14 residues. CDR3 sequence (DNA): TGTGCCAGTAGTAACCGGGACAGGGGCTACGAGCAGTACTTC. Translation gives CASSNRDRGYEQYF.

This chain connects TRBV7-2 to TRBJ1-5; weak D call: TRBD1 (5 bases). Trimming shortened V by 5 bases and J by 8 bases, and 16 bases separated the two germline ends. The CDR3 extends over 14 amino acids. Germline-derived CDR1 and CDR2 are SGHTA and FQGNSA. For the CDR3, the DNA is TGTGCCAGCAGCCCCGGGACTGCCCAGGAGCCCCAGCATTTT. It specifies CASSPGTAQEPQHF.

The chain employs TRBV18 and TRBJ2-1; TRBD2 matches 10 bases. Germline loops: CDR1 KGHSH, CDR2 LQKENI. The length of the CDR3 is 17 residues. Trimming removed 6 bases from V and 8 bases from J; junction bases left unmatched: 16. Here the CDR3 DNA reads TGTGCCAGCTCCGGGACTAGCGCAACGGGCCTGGGTGATGAGCAGTTCTTC. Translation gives CASSGTSATGLGDEQFF. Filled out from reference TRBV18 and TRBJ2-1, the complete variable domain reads NAGVMQNPRHLVRRRGQEARLRCSPMKGHSHVYWYRQLPEEGLKFMVYLQKENIIDESGMPKERFSAEFPKEGPSILRIQQVVRGDSAAYFCASSGTSATGLGDEQFFGPGTRLTVL.

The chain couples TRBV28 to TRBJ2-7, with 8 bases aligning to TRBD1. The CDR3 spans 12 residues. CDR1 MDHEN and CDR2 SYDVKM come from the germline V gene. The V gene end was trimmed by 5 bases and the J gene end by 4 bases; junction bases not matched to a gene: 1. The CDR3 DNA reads TGTGCCAGCAGTGACAGGGGTTACGAGCAGTACTTC. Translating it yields CASSDRGYEQYF.

The CDR3 DNA is TGTGCCAGCAGCTTAGGGAGCTCACCCCTCCACTTT. It specifies CASSLGSSPLHF. This chain connects TRBV11-2 to TRBJ1-6; D gene unclear. The germline gives CDR1 SGHAT, CDR2 FQNNGV. Trimming took off 1 base at V and 10 bases at J, with 5 bases between the two ends. CDR3 length: 12 residues.

CDR3: CASSFVTGELFF. The CDR3 DNA is TGTGCCAGCAGTTTCGTCACCGGGGAGCTGTTTTTT. V gene TRBV28 combines with J gene TRBJ2-2; D ambiguous. V was trimmed by 3 bases and J by 4 bases, leaving 3 bases between them. Germline lookup yields CDR1 MDHEN and CDR2 SYDVKM. This CDR3 is built from 12 residues.

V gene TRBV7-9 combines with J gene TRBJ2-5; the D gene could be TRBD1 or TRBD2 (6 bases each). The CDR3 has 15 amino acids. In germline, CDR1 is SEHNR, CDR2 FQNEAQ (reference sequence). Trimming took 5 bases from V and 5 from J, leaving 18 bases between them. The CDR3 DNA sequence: TGTGCCAGCAGCCCAAGTCTTCGGGGGCGGGAGACCCAGTACTTC. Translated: CASSPSLRGRETQYF.

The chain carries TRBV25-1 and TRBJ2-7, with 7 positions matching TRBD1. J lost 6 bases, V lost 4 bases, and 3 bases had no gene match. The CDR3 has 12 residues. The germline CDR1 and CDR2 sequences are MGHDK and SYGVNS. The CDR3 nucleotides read TGTGCCAGCAGTGCTACAGGGGTCGAGCAGTACTTC. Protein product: CASSATGVEQYF.

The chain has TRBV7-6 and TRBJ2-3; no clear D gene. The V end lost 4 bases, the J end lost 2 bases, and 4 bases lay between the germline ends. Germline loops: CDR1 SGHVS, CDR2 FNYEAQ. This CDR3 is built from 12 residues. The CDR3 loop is CASSSSTDTQYF. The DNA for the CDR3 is TGTGCCAGCAGCTCTTCCACAGATACGCAGTATTTT. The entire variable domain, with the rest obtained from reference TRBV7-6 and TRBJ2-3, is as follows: GAGVSQSPRYKVTKRGQDVALRCDPISGHVSLYWYRQALGQGPEFLTYFNYEAQQDKSGLPNDRFSAERPEGSISTLTIQRTEQRDSAMYRCASSSSTDTQYFGPGTRLTVL.

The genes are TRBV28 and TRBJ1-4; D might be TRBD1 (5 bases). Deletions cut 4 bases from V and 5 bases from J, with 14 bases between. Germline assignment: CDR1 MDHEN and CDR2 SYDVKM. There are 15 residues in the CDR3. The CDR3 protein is CASSYPSGGNEKLFF. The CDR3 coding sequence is TGTGCCAGCAGTTACCCCTCGGGGGGAAATGAAAAACTGTTTTTT.

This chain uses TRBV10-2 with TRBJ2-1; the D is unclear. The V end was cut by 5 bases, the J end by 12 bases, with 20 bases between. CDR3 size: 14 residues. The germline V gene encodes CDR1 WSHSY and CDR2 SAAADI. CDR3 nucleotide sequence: TGCGCCAGCAGTCCCCGGACCGCGATCGTTCGGCAGTTCTTC. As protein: CASSPRTAIVRQFF.

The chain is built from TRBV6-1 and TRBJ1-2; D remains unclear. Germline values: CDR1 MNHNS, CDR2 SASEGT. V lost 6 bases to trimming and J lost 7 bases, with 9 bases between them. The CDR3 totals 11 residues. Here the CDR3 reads CASRVLGGYTF. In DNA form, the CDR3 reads TGTGCCAGCAGGGTTCTCGGTGGCTACACCTTC.

The DNA for the CDR3 is TGTGCCAGCAGTCCGACACCAGGATCCTACGAGCAGTACTTC. Its protein product is CASSPTPGSYEQYF. J is TRBJ2-7 and V is TRBV6-5, with D hard to call. Germline V lookup: CDR1 MNHEY, CDR2 SVGAGI. The CDR3 consists of 14 residues. The V gene lost 5 bases and the J gene lost 1 base, with 12 bases spanning the gap.

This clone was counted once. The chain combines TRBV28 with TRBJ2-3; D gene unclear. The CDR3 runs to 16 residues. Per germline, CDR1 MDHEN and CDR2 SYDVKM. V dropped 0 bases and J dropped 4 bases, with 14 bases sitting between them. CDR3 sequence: CASSLWGIDSADTQYF. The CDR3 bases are TGTGCCAGCAGTTTATGGGGAATCGATAGTGCAGATACGCAGTATTTT.

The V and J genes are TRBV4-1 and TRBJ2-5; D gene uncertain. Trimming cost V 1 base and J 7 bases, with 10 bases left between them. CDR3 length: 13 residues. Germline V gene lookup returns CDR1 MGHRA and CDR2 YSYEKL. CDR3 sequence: CASSQVLSGTQYF. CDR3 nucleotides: TGCGCCAGCAGCCAAGTTTTAAGTGGGACCCAGTACTTC.

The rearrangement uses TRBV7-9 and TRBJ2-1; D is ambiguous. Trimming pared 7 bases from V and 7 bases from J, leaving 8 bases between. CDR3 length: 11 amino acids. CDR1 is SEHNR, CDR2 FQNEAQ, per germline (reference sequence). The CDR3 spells CASNQENEQFF. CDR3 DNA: TGTGCCAGCAACCAAGAGAATGAGCAGTTCTTC.

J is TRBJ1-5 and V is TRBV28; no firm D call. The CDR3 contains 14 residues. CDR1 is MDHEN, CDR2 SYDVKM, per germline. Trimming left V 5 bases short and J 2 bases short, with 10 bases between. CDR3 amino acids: CASSGVVGNQPQHF. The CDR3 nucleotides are TGTGCCAGCAGTGGGGTGGTTGGCAATCAGCCCCAGCATTTT.

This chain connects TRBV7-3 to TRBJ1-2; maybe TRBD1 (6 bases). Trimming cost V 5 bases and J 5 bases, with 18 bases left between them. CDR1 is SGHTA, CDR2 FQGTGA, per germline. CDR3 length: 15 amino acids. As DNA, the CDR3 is TGTGCCAGCAGCCCCCAAGGGGGGGTTGCGTATGGCTACACCTTC. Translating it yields CASSPQGGVAYGYTF. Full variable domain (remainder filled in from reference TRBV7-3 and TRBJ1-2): GAGVSQTPSNKVTEKGKYVELRCDPISGHTALYWYRQSLGQGPEFLIYFQGTGAADDSGLPNDRFFAVRPEGSVSTLKIQRTERGDSAVYLCASSPQGGVAYGYTFGSGTRLTVV.